This T cell receptor (beta chain) was profiled in a study of human T cells and chemical hapten exposure (dated by TCRdb to the early 2020s). Study-level background: For sensitization, 2% DPC in acetone was applied to an approximately 2 cm by approximately 2 cm area of upper inner arm skin. Throughout the study period of roughly 24 weeks, patients also received therapeutic DPC doses to the scalp every week. Patch testing was done on the upper back using Finn chambers containing 0.01% DPC, and results were scored after 6 days according to International Contact Dermatitis Research Group standards. Most of the patients in the cohort were female, and the cohort covered alopecia areata with under or over 50% scalp involvement, alopecia totalis and alopecia universalis. The libraries were sequenced as a pool, and the TCR yield per sample differed mostly because of small variations in library volumes within the pool. This study followed changes in the peripheral blood TCR repertoire in vivo during primary and secondary sensitization of alopecia patients to the hapten diphenylcyclopropenone (DPC). Blood was sampled from patients pre-sensitization (week 0) and at 2, 6 and about 24 weeks after DPC sensitization. Blood for TCR sequencing was provided by twenty-nine alopecia patients at one to four time points (pre-sensitization, 2, 6 and 24 weeks).

Libraries were prepared through RACE. Sequenced using a NextSeq 500. During library preparation, unique molecular identifiers were attached to individual cDNA molecules so that TCRs could be counted quantitatively and reproducibly. From each blood RNA sample, both TCR alpha and TCR beta chains were sequenced. From the authors' description of their analysis: A median of roughly 99,000 TCRs per sample was observed, with a range of roughly 20,000 to 750,000. The Decombinator software suite was used to annotate V, J and CDR3 in the TCR reads. For the PS versus PT1 abundance plots, all samples were subsampled to the same number of TCRs (28,000). TCRs were defined as expanded if absent before sensitization and observed at least eight times at the 2-week time point. The raw public data were reprocessed by TCRdb itself: fastp quality trimming at Q25, MiXCR clonotype calling, in-frame beta chains only. Rows with one shared CDR3 protein collapse into an entry with the most common genes and DNA. TCRdb's processing, not the authors' own work, is the source of the V and J calls. The sample table contains more than 300,000 distinct CDR3 sequences; only one count was recorded for around 5.5% of them. The top ten hold just over 2.5% of the sample.

CDR1 and CDR2, looked up from the germline V gene, are SNHLY and FYNNEI. The CDR3 covers 15 residues, taking in both the cysteine and the phenylalanine. CDR3 DNA is the only sequence kept; it has 45 bases, read in frame from the first base. Trimming at the junction amounts to 2 bases on V and 8 bases on J, and the germline ends lie 15 bases apart. This clonotype was counted a few times. Its antigen target is currently unknown. No base qualities exist here, and no much larger clone lies one base off it. Broad study findings and their caveats: The number of TCRs above 1 in 1000 frequency did not change with DPC sensitization; there was no evidence of global repertoire structure alterations. The number of PT1 expanded TCRs positively correlated with patch test score, significant at thresholds 8, 16 and 32 but not 4. After repeated subsampling, changes were observed in the strength of the expansion versus patch-test correlation and in the threshold at which the correlation became significant. Because all patients had alopecia, a presumed autoimmune disease, the immune response of the patients might differ from that of healthy individuals. Significantly more large CDR3 similarity clusters were formed by expanded TCRs than by pre-sensitization or healthy control sets, consistent with antigen-driven responses.

Reading the label with the study, this specimen's time point is: pre-sensitization, week 0. The treatment or condition label for this specimen denotes: therapeutic diphenylcyclopropenone sensitization with weekly scalp DPC. Blood at each patch-test visit was drawn before the patch test was applied. Patients were eligible if aged 18 to 70, diagnosed with alopecia and judged suitable for DPC therapy, and pregnant patients were excluded. Total RNA was isolated from unfractionated whole blood collected in Tempus Blood RNA tubes. This sequence originates from a woman between 45 and 60 years old with alopecia areata. Some clones in this sample may be carry-over from other donors' samples. The material sequenced was whole blood, taken in connection with sensitization to the hapten diphenylcyclopropenone (DPC). The chain joins TRBV2 to TRBJ1-4; the D gene is not confidently resolved. CDR3 sequence: CASSEFADSGEKLFF. The DNA sequence reads TGTGCCAGCAGTGAATTCGCAGATAGCGGCGAAAAACTGTTTTTT.